The 32 T cell receptor beta chains given below trace back to one sample, sequenced in a study of early T cells in non-severe SARS-CoV-2 infection (dated by TCRdb to the early 2020s). Library generation was performed with 5' RACE. Instrument used: NextSeq 500. TCRdb passed the public sequencing reads through fastp at Q25 and MiXCR, retaining productive beta sequences. CDR3 protein sequences are deduplicated, and each keeps its most common genes and DNA. Here the sample has approximately 70,000 distinct CDR3 sequences; around 13% occur a single time. The top ten constitute over 0.95% of the sample. The sample comprised whole blood. These receptors came from an adult who was a healthcare worker with PCR-confirmed SARS-CoV-2 infection or an uninfected control (not recorded which).

This clonotype was seen repeatedly, ten times or more. The CDR3 DNA reads as TGTGCCAGCAGCCCAGACACCGGGACTAGCGGGACACGTGAGCAGTTCTTC. Protein sequence: CASSPDTGTSGTREQFF. The V gene is TRBV7-2, the J gene TRBJ2-1; 13 bases line up with TRBD2. The CDR3 length is 17 residues. CDR1 is SGHTA, CDR2 FQGNSA, per germline. V shed 5 bases, J shed 9 bases, and the junction held 13 bases outside the gene matches.

This clonotype was counted many times. The chain combines TRBV7-6 with TRBJ2-5, with 8 bases aligning to TRBD2. CDR1 SGHVS and CDR2 FNYEAQ come from the germline V gene. With 6 bases clipped from V and 4 bases from J, the junction kept 4 bases outside the gene matches. CDR3 size: 13 residues. CDR3 region: CASRAGVRETQYF. CDR3 DNA sequence: TGTGCCAGCAGAGCGGGGGTCCGAGAGACCCAGTACTTC.

This clonotype has ten or more counts. This sequence joins TRBV11-2 and TRBJ2-2, with D tentatively TRBD1 (5 bases). Trimming pared 4 bases from V and 4 bases from J, leaving 7 bases between. This CDR3 contains 13 residues. From germline, CDR1 is SGHAT and CDR2 FQNNGV. CDR3 region: CASSWGSTGELFF. The CDR3, as DNA: TGTGCCAGCAGCTGGGGCAGCACCGGGGAGCTGTTTTTT.

This clonotype was observed many times. The chain uses TRBV9 and TRBJ2-1, with 9 bases fitting TRBD1. The germline V gene has CDR1 SGDLS and CDR2 YYNGEE. The CDR3 length is 15 residues. Germline trimming cut 4 bases from V and 7 bases from J; bases unmatched to any gene: 9. CDR3 loop: CASSRTGGEWNEQFF. Written as DNA, the CDR3 is TGTGCCAGCAGCCGCACAGGGGGCGAGTGGAATGAGCAGTTCTTC. Together with reference TRBV9 and TRBJ2-1, the CDR3 gives the full variable domain: DSGVTQTPKHLITATGQRVTLRCSPRSGDLSVYWYQQSLDQGLQFLIQYYNGEERAKGNILERFSAQQFPDLHSELNLSSLELGDSALYFCASSRTGGEWNEQFFGPGTRLTVL.

This clonotype was recorded at least ten times. The chain links TRBV14 to TRBJ2-3, with 8 bases matching TRBD1. Germline CDR1 and CDR2: SGHDN and FVKESK. After removal of 0 bases from V and 0 bases from J, the junction contained 5 bases not matched to a gene. The CDR3 loop spans 17 amino acids. The CDR3 nucleotides are TGTGCCAGCAGCCAAGAAAAGACAGGGGCTAGCACAGATACGCAGTATTTT. It translates to CASSQEKTGASTDTQYF.

The sample holds many counts of this clonotype. The V call is TRBV5-1, the J call TRBJ2-1; D not certain. The CDR3 has 13 residues. V was clipped by 3 bases and J by 0 bases, with 4 bases between them. Germline V CDR1 and CDR2: SGHRS, YFSETQ. CDR3 in DNA: TGCGCCAGCAGCTCGTCCTCCTACAATGAGCAGTTCTTC. It specifies CASSSSSYNEQFF. Drawing the rest from reference TRBV5-1 and TRBJ2-1, the complete variable domain is KAGVTQTPRYLIKTRGQQVTLSCSPISGHRSVSWYQQTPGQGLQFLFEYFSETQRNKGNFPGRFSGRQFSNSRSEMNVSTLELGDSALYLCASSSSSYNEQFFGPGTRLTVL.

This clonotype appeared many times. The chain links TRBV7-9 to TRBJ2-4; D is undetermined. Trimming cost V 4 bases and J 9 bases, with 22 bases left between them. Germline lookup yields CDR1 SEHNR and CDR2 FQNEAQ (reference sequence). The CDR3 runs to 16 residues. CDR3 in amino acids: CASSSDLVLQGIIQYF. For the CDR3, the DNA is TGTGCCAGCAGCTCTGATCTAGTTCTTCAAGGGATCATTCAGTACTTC.

This clonotype has a count of ten or more. The chain combines TRBV20-1 with TRBJ1-3, with 8 positions matching TRBD1. Germline V lookup: CDR1 DFQATT, CDR2 SNEGSKA (reference sequence). Trimming removed 5 bases from V and 4 bases from J; junction bases left unmatched: 7. The CDR3 is made up of 14 amino acids. DNA of the CDR3: TGCAGTGCTCTAACAGGGGGACGGGGAAACACCATATATTTT. Amino acid sequence: CSALTGGRGNTIYF.

The chain joins TRBV19 to TRBJ2-1; weak D call: TRBD2 (5 bases). V dropped 4 bases and J dropped 15 bases, with 13 bases sitting between them. Looked up from germline, CDR1 is LNHDA and CDR2 is SQIVND (reference sequence). This CDR3 is 11 amino acids long. The CDR3 reads CASSSGLPRFF. The CDR3 DNA is TGTGCCAGTAGTAGCGGGCTCCCGAGGTTCTTC.

This clonotype was seen a few times. The rearrangement links TRBV20-1 to TRBJ1-1, with 8 nucleotides matching TRBD1. CDR1 DFQATT and CDR2 SNEGSKA come from the germline V gene (reference sequence). V dropped 8 bases and J dropped 5; count of bases not matched to a gene: 7. This CDR3 has 12 residues. The CDR3 nucleotides are TGCAGTCCCAGGGGGCTGGAAACTGAAGCTTTCTTT. It specifies CSPRGLETEAFF.

In this sample, this clonotype turned up a few times. V is TRBV29-1 and J is TRBJ2-3; possible D gene TRBD1, 5 bases. The germline V and J ends were trimmed by 7 bases and 6 bases, with 11 bases remaining between them. Germline loops: CDR1 SQVTM, CDR2 ANQGSEA. The CDR3 loop spans 11 amino acids. The CDR3 sequence: CSARQFDTQYF. In nucleotides, the CDR3 is TGCAGCGCCAGACAGTTCGATACGCAGTATTTT.

This chain connects TRBV9 to TRBJ2-1; TRBD2 is a possible D gene (6 bases). The CDR3 covers 14 residues. Germline V CDR1 and CDR2: SGDLS, YYNGEE. V lost 5 bases, J lost 10 bases, and 19 bases lay in between. CDR3 region: CASSYVAALGEQFF. DNA of the CDR3: TGTGCCAGCAGTTACGTAGCGGCGTTGGGAGAGCAGTTCTTC. Combining the CDR3 with reference TRBV9 and TRBJ2-1 gives the whole variable domain DSGVTQTPKHLITATGQRVTLRCSPRSGDLSVYWYQQSLDQGLQFLIQYYNGEERAKGNILERFSAQQFPDLHSELNLSSLELGDSALYFCASSYVAALGEQFFGPGTRLTVL.

This clonotype was detected many times. The chain is built from TRBV19 and TRBJ2-7; 8 bases agree with TRBD1. This CDR3 contains 13 residues. The V gene end was trimmed by 5 bases and the J gene end by 6 bases; junction bases not matched to a gene: 6. Germline lookup yields CDR1 LNHDA and CDR2 SQIVND (reference sequence). The CDR3 DNA reads as TGTGCCAGTAGTGATACGGACAGGGTCGAGCAGTACTTC. Encoded protein: CASSDTDRVEQYF.

This sequence joins TRBV12-3 or TRBV12-4 and TRBJ2-2; 8 nucleotides agree with TRBD1. CDR3 size: 18 residues. The V gene end was trimmed by 3 bases and the J gene end by 0 bases; junction bases not matched to a gene: 9. CDR3 in DNA: TGTGCCAGCAGTTTCGCAGGGGGCGATGATTCGAACACCGGGGAGCTGTTTTTT. Translated, it gives CASSFAGGDDSNTGELFF.

This clonotype was recorded many times. The chain recombines TRBV7-2 with TRBJ1-5; D uncertain. This CDR3 is built from 13 residues. Trimming stripped 5 bases from V and 7 bases from J, with 12 bases between. Germline V gene data show CDR1 as SGHTA and CDR2 as FQGNSA. CDR3: CASSVTREQPQHF. The CDR3 DNA sequence: TGTGCCAGCAGCGTTACAAGGGAGCAGCCCCAGCATTTT.

CDR3 loop: CASSYEKGLAFF. The CDR3 region has the DNA TGTGCCAGCAGTTACGAGAAAGGCCTGGCTTTCTTT. The genes are TRBV6-5 and TRBJ1-1; the D is unclear. Germline assignment: CDR1 MNHEY and CDR2 SVGAGI. The CDR3 consists of 12 residues. The V and J ends lost 2 bases and 11 bases respectively, with 12 bases between them.

The table lists this clonotype with many counts. V and J are TRBV18 and TRBJ1-1; D uncertain. V was trimmed by 3 bases and J by 0 bases, leaving 11 bases between them. The germline V gene encodes CDR1 KGHSH and CDR2 LQKENI. CDR3 length equals 15 residues. CDR3 sequence: CASSPVRGMNTEAFF. The CDR3 nucleotides are TGTGCCAGCTCACCCGTGCGAGGGATGAACACTGAAGCTTTCTTT.

This clonotype has a count of ten or more. The rearrangement links TRBV7-2 to TRBJ1-1, with D hard to call. Germline assignment: CDR1 SGHTA and CDR2 FQGNSA. V lost 4 bases to trimming and J lost 4 bases, with 4 bases between them. There are 11 residues in the CDR3. The CDR3 DNA sequence: TGTGCCAGCAGCTATGCCACTGAAGCTTTCTTT. It codes for CASSYATEAFF.

This clonotype was counted at least ten times. V and J are TRBV10-3 and TRBJ2-1, with 10 bases aligning to TRBD2. Germline CDR1 ENHRY, CDR2 SYGVKD. V lost 0 bases to trimming and J lost 6 bases; unmatched junction nucleotides: 2. The CDR3 consists of 15 residues. DNA for the CDR3: TGTGCCATCAGTGAGTCCTTAGCGGGGGGCAATGAGCAGTTCTTC. Its protein product is CAISESLAGGNEQFF.

A remark on this clonotype: A clone one base away is much larger, so this may be a read error. This chain joins TRBV6-5 and TRBJ2-2; D gene unclear. This CDR3 is built from 16 residues. Per germline, CDR1 MNHEY and CDR2 SVGAGI. Written as DNA, the CDR3 is TGTACCAGCAGTTACGGGTCGATCCTAGGCACCGGGGAGCTGTTTTTT. Its translation: CTSSYGSILGTGELFF.

This clonotype was detected many times. The chain joins TRBV6-6 to TRBJ2-1, with 8 bases fitting TRBD2. CDR1 is MNHNY and CDR2 is SVGAGI in the germline V gene (reference sequence). CDR3 size: 15 residues. V dropped 5 bases and J dropped 4; count of bases not matched to a gene: 7. The CDR3 nucleotides read TGTGCCAGCAGTGAGGGACTAGGAATTTACAATGAGCAGTTCTTC. The encoded protein is CASSEGLGIYNEQFF.

This clonotype was counted many times. This chain connects TRBV20-1 to TRBJ1-1; no clear D gene. This CDR3 spans 13 amino acids. From germline, CDR1 is DFQATT and CDR2 SNEGSKA (reference sequence). V dropped 0 bases and J dropped 1 base, with 6 bases sitting between them. The CDR3 loop reads CSAREAPNTEAFF. Written as DNA, the CDR3 is TGCAGTGCTAGAGAGGCACCGAACACTGAAGCTTTCTTT.

In its sample, this clonotype was seen many times. This chain uses TRBV10-3 with TRBJ2-1; D is undetermined. Trimming left V 2 bases short and J 1 base short, with 6 bases between. The CDR3 covers 14 residues. Germline lookup yields CDR1 ENHRY and CDR2 SYGVKD. This CDR3 is CAISETSSYNEQFF. CDR3 nucleotide sequence: TGTGCCATCAGTGAGACAAGTTCCTACAATGAGCAGTTCTTC.

The chain uses TRBV28 and TRBJ2-7; 8 bases line up with TRBD1. The V gene's germline CDR1 is MDHEN and CDR2 SYDVKM. J lost 5 bases, V lost 10 bases, and 7 bases had no gene match. CDR3 size: 12 residues. The CDR3 sequence is CATRGQGHEQYF. CDR3 bases: TGTGCCACCAGAGGACAGGGCCACGAGCAGTACTTC. Filled out from reference TRBV28 and TRBJ2-7, the complete variable domain reads DVKVTQSSRYLVKRTGEKVFLECVQDMDHENMFWYRQDPGLGLRLIYFSYDVKMKEKGDIPEGYSVSREKKERFSLILESASTNQTSMYLCATRGQGHEQYFGPGTRLTVT.

This clonotype was recorded many times. DNA for the CDR3: TGTGCTAGTGGTTCCAGTTCCGGGTACCAAGAGACCCAGTACTTC. This translates into CASGSSSGYQETQYF. The chain carries TRBV12-5 and TRBJ2-5; D uncertain. Germline CDR1 is LGHNT and CDR2 is FRNRAP. V lost 4 bases to trimming and J lost 0 bases, with 12 bases between them. This CDR3 region has 15 residues.

This clonotype was detected ten times or more. V usage is TRBV6-5 and J usage is TRBJ2-2; the D is unclear. Per the germline V gene, CDR1 is MNHEY and CDR2 is SVGAGI. The CDR3 runs to 13 residues. Trimming took 7 bases from V and 7 from J, leaving 13 bases between them. This chain's CDR3 is CASTNGVGGELFF. CDR3 DNA: TGTGCCAGCACCAATGGTGTAGGCGGGGAGCTGTTTTTT.

In this sample, this clonotype turned up many times. The chain uses TRBV2 and TRBJ1-2; no firm D call. V was shortened by 5 bases and J by 6 bases, with 10 bases between the two germline ends. This CDR3 has 12 residues. Germline assignment: CDR1 SNHLY and CDR2 FYNNEI. DNA of the CDR3: TGTGCCAGCAGTCGGCAGGCTAATGGCTACACCTTC. Translated: CASSRQANGYTF.

There are many counts of this clonotype. This chain joins TRBV20-1 and TRBJ2-3; TRBD2 is a possible D gene (5 bases). Germline CDR1 DFQATT, CDR2 SNEGSKA (reference sequence). Between the trimmed V and J ends, which lost 0 bases and 4 bases, there was a span of 14 bases. CDR3 size: 15 residues. As DNA, the CDR3 is TGCAGTGCTAGAGATGCGGGCTATGTTTCAGATACGCAGTATTTT. Residues: CSARDAGYVSDTQYF.

This clonotype was observed many times. This sequence joins TRBV12-3 or TRBV12-4 and TRBJ1-1; D is uncertain. V was pared by 6 bases and J by 10 bases, with 12 bases between. CDR3 length: 11 amino acids. The CDR3 sequence: CASSSPSRAFF. CDR3 nucleotide sequence: TGTGCCAGCAGCTCCCCTTCGCGAGCTTTCTTT.

This clonotype has ten or more counts. This chain uses TRBV20-1 with TRBJ1-4; D is uncertain. The length of the CDR3 is 15 residues. Between the trimmed V and J ends, which lost 3 bases and 8 bases, there was a span of 19 bases. In germline, CDR1 is DFQATT, CDR2 SNEGSKA (reference sequence). CDR3 in DNA: TGCAGTGCTAGTGCAAGGTCGGGTGCTCCCGAAAAACTGTTTTTT. Protein: CSASARSGAPEKLFF.

At least ten counts were recorded for this clonotype. The J gene is TRBJ1-1, the V gene TRBV6-2 or TRBV6-3, with D uncertain. Germline CDR1 reads MNHEY; CDR2 reads SVGEGT. The CDR3 spans 14 residues. V was cut by 6 bases and J by 5 bases, with 16 bases left in between. The CDR3 sequence is CASSPYGVGTEAFF. Here the CDR3 DNA reads TGTGCCAGCAGCCCCTACGGGGTTGGGACTGAAGCTTTCTTT.

The table lists this clonotype with many counts. This rearrangement joins TRBV19 to TRBJ1-2, with 10 bases lining up with TRBD1. The length of the CDR3 is 16 residues. V trimming: 4 bases; J trimming: 3 bases; junction bases outside the gene matches: 8. The germline gives CDR1 LNHDA, CDR2 SQIVND (reference sequence). DNA for the CDR3: TGTGCCAGTAGTACCCTAGGGACAGGGGACTACTATGGCTACACCTTC. This translates into CASSTLGTGDYYGYTF.